These T cell receptor beta chains were read from a single sample in a study of blood T cell repertoires in COVID-19. The assay was immunoSEQ multiplex PCR, and TCRdb's table has in-frame clones only and misses some. Here the sample spans around 140,000 clones, roughly 88% being singletons. Sequenced sample: peripheral blood. The receptors here all came from a woman aged 55-70 years with acute or convalescent COVID-19. CDR3s include the opening cysteine and the closing phenylalanine or tryptophan. A D gene is named only where the DNA matches it firmly. Not every row has a clone size; where given, it reads once, few, many or a size class.

CASSQSRTGTSGGDTGELFF	TGTGCCAGCAGCCAAAGCCGAACCGGGACTAGCGGGGGGGACACCGGGGAGCTGTTTTTT	TRBV3-1/TRBV3-2	TRBJ2-2	once	TRBD2
CASSLFLAGANVLTF	TGTGCCAGCAGCTTATTTCTAGCTGGGGCCAACGTCCTGACTTTC	TRBV11-2	TRBJ2-6	NA	NA
CASSASVLTGSLLHGYTF	TGTGCCAGCAGCGCCTCAGTCTTGACAGGCAGTCTGTTGCATGGCTACACCTTC	TRBV9	TRBJ1-2	NA	NA
CASSFWLGTTLREQFF	TGTGCCAGCAGCTTTTGGCTCGGGACAACCTTACGTGAGCAGTTCTTC	TRBV7-8	TRBJ2-1	NA	NA
CAIGLAGGVPHTDTQYF	TGTGCCATCGGACTAGCGGGGGGCGTACCGCACACAGATACGCAGTATTTT	TRBV10-3	TRBJ2-3	NA	TRBD2
CASRWTGDSYEQYF	TGCGCCAGCAGATGGACAGGGGATTCGTACGAGCAGTACTTC	TRBV5-1	TRBJ2-7	NA	TRBD1
CASSQEPPTGASIFNYGYTF	TGTGCCAGCAGCCAAGAGCCTCCGACAGGAGCCTCCATTTTTAACTATGGCTACACCTTC	TRBV4-2	TRBJ1-2	few	NA
CATSDRGQAYSSGELFF	TGTGCCACCAGTGATCGAGGACAGGCCTACTCCAGCGGGGAGCTGTTTTTT	TRBV24-1	TRBJ2-2	NA	TRBD1
CASRGDSYNTEAFF	TGTGCCAGCAGGGGGGACAGCTATAACACTGAAGCTTTCTTT	TRBV2	TRBJ1-1	NA	TRBD1
CASSPAGESQETQYF	TGTGCCAGCAGCCCAGCGGGGGAGTCACAAGAGACCCAGTACTTC	TRBV6-2/TRBV6-3	TRBJ2-5	few	TRBD2
CASSIGPTNTEAFF	TGTGCCAGTAGTATAGGCCCTACGAACACTGAAGCTTTCTTT	TRBV19	TRBJ1-1	NA	NA
CASSPMDTRSDSPLHF	TGTGCCAGCTCACCGATGGACACTCGGTCCGATTCACCCCTCCACTTT	TRBV18	TRBJ1-6	once	NA
CASRYGQGDGYTF	TGTGCCAGCAGGTACGGACAGGGGGATGGCTACACCTTC	TRBV28	TRBJ1-2	NA	TRBD1
CASSFQPGQGIEAFF	TGTGCCAGCAGCTTCCAACCGGGACAGGGGATTGAAGCTTTCTTT	TRBV7-9	TRBJ1-1	NA	TRBD1
CASSSEGVTSPLHF	TGTGCCAGCAGCTCCGAGGGGGTAACATCACCCCTCCACTTT	TRBV7-9	TRBJ1-6	NA	NA
CASSPGQGNSPLHF	TGTGCCAGCAGCCCCGGACAGGGGAATTCACCCCTCCACTTT	TRBV6-6	TRBJ1-6	NA	TRBD1
CATSRQGGTYNEQFF	TGTGCCACCAGCAGACAGGGGGGAACCTACAATGAGCAGTTCTTC	TRBV24-1	TRBJ2-1	few	TRBD1
CASSPYAQQGFTEAFF	TGTGCCAGCAGCCCTTATGCTCAACAGGGGTTCACTGAAGCTTTCTTT	TRBV3-1/TRBV3-2	TRBJ1-1	NA	TRBD1
CASRGEGWGSYEQYF	TGTGCCAGCAGGGGGGAGGGTTGGGGCTCCTACGAGCAGTACTTC	TRBV6-5	TRBJ2-7	NA	TRBD2
CASSQGPPGQGNQPQHF	TGCGCCAGCAGCCAAGGGCCTCCGGGACAGGGAAATCAGCCCCAGCATTTT	TRBV4-3	TRBJ1-5	NA	TRBD1
CASSFNRVRTEAFF	TGTGCCAGCAGCTTCAACAGGGTTCGGACTGAAGCTTTCTTT	TRBV5-4	TRBJ1-1	NA	NA
CASSSQPSGVNEQFF	TGTGCCAGTAGTTCTCAACCCTCAGGGGTCAATGAGCAGTTCTTC	TRBV19	TRBJ2-1	NA	NA
CASSHAQGSSPLHF	TGTGCCAGCAGCCATGCACAGGGTAGTTCACCCCTCCACTTT	TRBV3-1/TRBV3-2	TRBJ1-6	NA	NA
CASSPPFRDEQFF	TGTGCCAGCAGTCCACCGTTCCGGGATGAGCAGTTCTTC	TRBV12-3/TRBV12-4	TRBJ2-1	NA	NA
CASSPLDRFFSEQYF	TGTGCCAGCAGCCCCCTCGACAGGTTCTTTTCCGAGCAGTACTTC	TRBV9	TRBJ2-7	NA	NA
CASSFRTSGGETQYF	TGTGCCAGCAGCTTCCGGACTAGCGGGGGCGAGACCCAGTACTTC	TRBV7-9	TRBJ2-5	NA	TRBD2
CASSLSNSGANVLTF	TGTGCCAGCAGCCTGTCCAATAGTGGGGCCAACGTCCTGACTTTC	TRBV7-3	TRBJ2-6	NA	NA
CASSHSGGNYGYTF	TGTGCCAGCAGCCACTCGGGGGGGAACTATGGCTACACCTTC	TRBV4-2	TRBJ1-2	NA	NA
CASKGDRGPRRSTEAFF	TGTGCCAGCAAGGGGGACAGGGGGCCCCGGCGGTCCACTGAAGCTTTCTTT	TRBV28	TRBJ1-1	NA	TRBD1
CASSVTGDTQYF	TGTGCCAGCAGCGTAACTGGAGATACGCAGTATTTT	TRBV9	TRBJ2-3	NA	NA
CASSQPTGVGDKNIQYF	TGTGCCAGCAGCCAACCCACCGGGGTTGGTGACAAAAACATTCAGTACTTC	TRBV16	TRBJ2-4	NA	NA
CATRGSGANVLTF	TGTGCCACCCGGGGCTCTGGGGCCAACGTCCTGACTTTC	TRBV15	TRBJ2-6	NA	NA
CASSSPTSASSYNEQFF	TGTGCCAGCAGCTCTCCGACTAGCGCGAGCTCCTACAATGAGCAGTTCTTC	TRBV11-2	TRBJ2-1	NA	TRBD2
CASSLQLAGVETQYF	TGTGCCAGCAGCTTGCAACTAGCGGGGGTAGAGACCCAGTACTTC	TRBV5-8	TRBJ2-5	NA	TRBD2
CASISQGTEAFF	TGTGCCAGCATAAGTCAGGGGACTGAAGCTTTCTTT	TRBV28	TRBJ1-1	NA	NA
CASKPQRGANYGYTF	TGTGCCAGTAAACCTCAAAGGGGCGCTAACTATGGCTACACCTTC	TRBV19	TRBJ1-2	NA	NA
CASSGSRGASTDTQYF	TGTGCCAGCAGCGGGAGCAGGGGCGCTAGCACAGATACGCAGTATTTT	TRBV6-2/TRBV6-3	TRBJ2-3	NA	NA
CSASRGQGSTQPQHF	TGCAGTGCTAGTAGGGGACAGGGTAGCACTCAGCCCCAGCATTTT	TRBV20-1	TRBJ1-5	NA	TRBD1
CASSLASGGVPDTQYF	TGCGCCAGCAGCTTGGCAAGCGGGGGAGTCCCAGATACGCAGTATTTT	TRBV5-1	TRBJ2-3	NA	TRBD2
CAIRKGLAGGDTQYF	TGTGCCATCAGAAAGGGACTAGCGGGGGGAGATACGCAGTATTTT	TRBV10-3	TRBJ2-3	NA	TRBD2
CASSQRQGVDLSSGNTIYF	TGCGCCAGCAGCCAACGACAGGGAGTCGACTTAAGCTCTGGAAACACCATATATTTT	TRBV4-1	TRBJ1-3	NA	TRBD1
CASSTGTSGSTDTQYF	TGCGCCAGCAGCACCGGGACTAGCGGAAGCACAGATACGCAGTATTTT	TRBV5-1	TRBJ2-3	once	TRBD2
CASSYSIHMNTEAFF	TGTGCCAGCAGTTACTCGATACACATGAACACTGAAGCTTTCTTT	TRBV6-5	TRBJ1-1	NA	NA
CASSFPGGAGTQYF	TGTGCCAGCAGTTTCCCCGGGGGTGCCGGCACGCAGTATTTT	TRBV6-5	TRBJ2-3	few	NA